Each of the 16 T cell receptor beta chains below was sequenced from the same sample in a study of blood T cell repertoires in COVID-19 (dated by TCRdb to 2020 to 2022). Library prep was done by the immunoSEQ multiplex PCR assay. TCRdb carries this immuneACCESS record with in-frame sequences only. Its versions omit some clonotypes, under half of them owing to an unresolved V gene in the studies checked, with the rest unexplained. The sample yields 350,000 to 400,000 clones; about 88% were counted once. The top ten hold about 2.7% of the sample. The sequenced material came from PBMCs or T cells enriched from blood (not recorded which). Every receptor here comes from a woman in her 30s who had recovered from COVID-19.

The chain links TRBV18 to TRBJ2-7; TRBD2 aligns across 7 bases. CDR1 is KGHSH, CDR2 LQKENI, per germline. CDR3 size: 15 residues. With 6 bases clipped from V and 3 bases from J, the junction kept 11 bases outside the gene matches. In DNA, the CDR3 is TGTGCCAGCTCCGAAAGCGGGACCTTCCTCTACGAGCAGTACTTC. As protein: CASSESGTFLYEQYF.

The chain carries TRBV2 and TRBJ2-1; 7 bases align to TRBD2. Per germline, CDR1 SNHLY and CDR2 FYNNEI. After removal of 4 bases from V and 6 bases from J, the junction contained 3 bases not matched to a gene. This CDR3 is built from 13 residues. The CDR3 DNA reads TGTGCCAGCAGTGCCCGCGGGAGCAATGAGCAGTTCTTC. It translates to CASSARGSNEQFF.

The chain recombines TRBV5-1 with TRBJ2-2; 9 nucleotides match TRBD2. The CDR3 is 17 amino acids. In germline, CDR1 is SGHRS, CDR2 YFSETQ. Trimming at V came to 4 bases and at J to 8 bases, leaving 15 bases not matched to a gene. The CDR3 DNA is TGCGCCAGCAGCCCCAAGTTACTGGCGGGAGGGCCGGGGGAGCTGTTTTTT. Its protein product is CASSPKLLAGGPGELFF.

The chain recombines TRBV11-2 with TRBJ2-7, with 7 bases identical to TRBD2. The CDR3 sequence is 14 residues long. The V and J ends lost 0 bases and 5 bases, in that order; junction bases with no gene match: 4. Germline V gene data show CDR1 as SGHAT and CDR2 as FQNNGV. The DNA for the CDR3 is TGTGCCAGCAGCTTAGAGCGGGGGTATAACGAGCAGTACTTC. It translates to CASSLERGYNEQYF.

The gene calls are TRBV7-9 and TRBJ2-3, with no clear D. The CDR3 covers 11 residues. Trimming left V 5 bases short and J 10 bases short, with 10 bases between. Germline V gene lookup returns CDR1 SEHNR and CDR2 FQNEAQ (reference sequence). CDR3 region: CASSVNLAQYF. The DNA of the CDR3 is TGTGCCAGCAGCGTAAATCTAGCGCAGTATTTT.

The count of this clone is one. DNA for the CDR3: TGTGCCAGCAGTGTGAACAGGGATTATACTATTTTCTCCTACGAGCAGTACTTC. It codes for CASSVNRDYTIFSYEQYF. The chain has TRBV2 and TRBJ2-7; a possible D gene is TRBD1 (6 bases). V was trimmed by 4 bases and J by 0 bases, leaving 22 bases between them. CDR1 is SNHLY, CDR2 FYNNEI, per germline. This CDR3 comprises 18 residues.

At least ten counts were recorded for this clone. The chain is built from TRBV15 and TRBJ2-5; 8 bases are a match to TRBD1. Germline trimming cut 5 bases from V and 5 bases from J; bases unmatched to any gene: 10. The germline gives CDR1 LNHNV, CDR2 YYDKDF (reference sequence). The length of the CDR3 is 15 residues. CDR3 sequence: CATSPTQGAAETQYF. The CDR3 DNA sequence: TGTGCCACCAGCCCCACCCAGGGGGCGGCGGAGACCCAGTACTTC.

V gene TRBV19 combines with J gene TRBJ1-1, with D unresolved. The ends were cut back, 3 bases at V and 1 base at J, with 9 bases in the middle. Germline CDR1 is LNHDA and CDR2 is SQIVND (reference sequence). CDR3 length: 14 residues. The CDR3 spells CASSILTGNTEAFF. CDR3 coding DNA: TGTGCCAGTAGTATTCTCACGGGGAACACTGAAGCTTTCTTT. Drawing the rest from reference TRBV19 and TRBJ1-1, the complete variable domain is DGGITQSPKYLFRKEGQNVTLSCEQNLNHDAMYWYRQDPGQGLRLIYYSQIVNDFQKGDIAEGYSVSREKKESFPLTVTSAQKNPTAFYLCASSILTGNTEAFFGQGTRLTVV.

This CDR3 is CASSQGSSGGDEQYF. The CDR3 DNA reads TGTGCCAGCAGCCAAGGATCTAGTGGGGGGGACGAGCAGTACTTC. The chain recombines TRBV3-1 (or the pseudogene TRBV3-2) with TRBJ2-7; 7 positions match TRBD2. V lost 1 base and J lost 5; bases outside the gene matches: 8. CDR3 length equals 15 residues. The germline CDR1 and CDR2 sequences are LGHDT and YNNKEL (reference sequence).

The V and J genes are TRBV5-4 and TRBJ2-2; 9 bases map to TRBD1. Germline-derived CDR1 and CDR2 are SGHNT and YYREEE (reference sequence). The CDR3 has 17 amino acids. J gave up 3 bases and V 4 bases, and 10 bases lay outside the gene matches. In DNA, the CDR3 is TGTGCCAGCAGCGTATTACAGGGGGCGCAAGACACCGGGGAGCTGTTTTTT. Its translation is CASSVLQGAQDTGELFF.

The gene calls are TRBV3-1 (or the pseudogene TRBV3-2) and TRBJ2-2; 10 bases are shared with TRBD2. V lost 2 bases to trimming and J lost 1 base; unmatched junction nucleotides: 1. The CDR3 is 16 amino acids. Germline V gene sequence: CDR1 LGHDT, CDR2 YNNKEL (reference sequence). Here the CDR3 DNA reads TGTGCCAGCAGCCAAACTAGCGGGGTGAACACCGGGGAGCTGTTTTTT. Amino acid sequence: CASSQTSGVNTGELFF.

This chain links TRBV28 with TRBJ1-6; 11 bases fit TRBD1. CDR3 length equals 15 residues. CDR1 and CDR2 (germline): MDHEN, SYDVKM. The V segment lost 6 bases and the J segment 6 bases; nucleotides outside the gene matches: 4. The CDR3 spells CASSRGTGGNSPLHF. CDR3 DNA sequence: TGTGCCAGCAGCCGCGGGACAGGGGGTAATTCACCCCTCCACTTT.

The chain joins TRBV7-2 to TRBJ2-1; 7 bases match TRBD2. The ends lost 1 base at V and 5 bases at J; junction bases unmatched: 8. Germline-derived CDR1 and CDR2 are SGHTA and FQGNSA. The CDR3 loop spans 16 amino acids. In DNA, the CDR3 is TGTGCCAGCAGCTTAGAGTCGCTAGCGGCCCACAATGAGCAGTTCTTC. It translates to CASSLESLAAHNEQFF.

This clone appeared a single time. J is TRBJ1-2 and V is TRBV5-1, with 10 positions matching TRBD1. Trimming cost V 4 bases and J 6 bases; bases outside gene matches: 9. The CDR3 has 15 amino acids. The germline V gene has CDR1 SGHRS and CDR2 YFSETQ. The CDR3 DNA reads as TGCGCCAGCAGCGCAAGCCGGGACAGGGGTGATGGCTACACCTTC. Amino acid sequence: CASSASRDRGDGYTF. Using reference TRBV5-1 and TRBJ1-2 for the parts outside the CDR3, the full variable domain is KAGVTQTPRYLIKTRGQQVTLSCSPISGHRSVSWYQQTPGQGLQFLFEYFSETQRNKGNFPGRFSGRQFSNSRSEMNVSTLELGDSALYLCASSASRDRGDGYTFGSGTRLTVV.

The V gene is TRBV5-1, the J gene TRBJ2-1; 8 nucleotides align to TRBD2. After removal of 4 bases from V and 0 bases from J, the junction contained 9 bases not matched to a gene. Per germline, CDR1 SGHRS and CDR2 YFSETQ. This CDR3 is built from 17 residues. The CDR3 region is CASSPLFREGSYNEQFF. CDR3 nucleotide sequence: TGCGCCAGCAGCCCTCTCTTTCGGGAGGGCTCCTACAATGAGCAGTTCTTC. Complete variable domain (other parts from reference TRBV5-1 and TRBJ2-1): KAGVTQTPRYLIKTRGQQVTLSCSPISGHRSVSWYQQTPGQGLQFLFEYFSETQRNKGNFPGRFSGRQFSNSRSEMNVSTLELGDSALYLCASSPLFREGSYNEQFFGPGTRLTVL.

The V gene is TRBV7-9, the J gene TRBJ1-2; maybe TRBD1 (5 bases). The CDR3 is 15 residues long. Germline values: CDR1 SEHNR, CDR2 FQNEAQ (reference sequence). V lost 0 bases, J lost 8 bases, and 16 bases lay in between. The CDR3, as DNA: TGTGCCAGCAGCTTAGCGGGCCGGGGGTTCGAGGGCTACACCTTC. Translation: CASSLAGRGFEGYTF.